This T cell receptor beta chain was identified in a study of blood T cell repertoires in COVID-19. Looking at the study overall: COVID-19 samples from acute and convalescent phases originated in the United States, Italy and Spain. Sample material is recorded as cDNA or gDNA derived from T cells, B-cell-depleted T cells, or PBMCs.

This clone has only one observation. Germline V gene data show CDR1 as MNHGY and CDR2 as SVAAGI. Trimming removed 6 bases at V and 0 bases at J, with 14 bases between. The CDR3 consists of 15 residues. Source study methods: Estimation of nucleated cell counts was performed using reference gene primer amplification. Measured with immunoSEQ multiplex PCR; TCRdb has only the in-frame clones, and not every one. Clonal size and the V and J genes are those of that table, whereas D and trimming came from the DNA. The sample carries approximately 240,000 clones, roughly 80% recorded once. This sequence originates from a woman older than 75 with active or convalescent COVID-19. This rearrangement joins TRBV6-9 to TRBJ1-1, with no clear D. Sequences were obtained from peripheral blood. Here the CDR3 reads CASRKRLEMNTEAFF. CDR3 DNA: TGTGCCAGCAGGAAGAGGCTGGAGATGAACACTGAAGCTTTCTTT.